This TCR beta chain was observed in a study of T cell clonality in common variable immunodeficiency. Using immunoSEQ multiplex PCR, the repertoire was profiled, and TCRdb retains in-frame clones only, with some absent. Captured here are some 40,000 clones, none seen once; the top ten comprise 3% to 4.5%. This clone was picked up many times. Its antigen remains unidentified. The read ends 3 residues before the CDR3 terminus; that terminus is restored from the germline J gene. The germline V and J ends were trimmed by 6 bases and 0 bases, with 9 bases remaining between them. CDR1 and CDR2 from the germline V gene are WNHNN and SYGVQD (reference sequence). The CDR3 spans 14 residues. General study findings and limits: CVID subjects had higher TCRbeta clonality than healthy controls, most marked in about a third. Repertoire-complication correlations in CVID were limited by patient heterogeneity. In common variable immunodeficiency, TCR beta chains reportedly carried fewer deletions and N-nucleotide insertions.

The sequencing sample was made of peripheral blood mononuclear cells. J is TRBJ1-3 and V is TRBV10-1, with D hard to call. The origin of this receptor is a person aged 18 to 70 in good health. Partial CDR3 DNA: TGCGCCAGCAGCGACCGGGGCTCTGGAAACACC. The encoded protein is CASSDRGSGNT. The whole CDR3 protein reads CASSDRGSGNTIYF.